This T cell receptor (beta chain) was captured in a study of blood T cell repertoires in COVID-19. Whole-study context: Samples of COVID-19 (acute and convalescent) were obtained from the United States, Italy and Spain. PBMCs, B-cell-depleted T cells, or T cells were the source of the cDNA or gDNA that made up the material.

The CDR3 runs to 14 residues. Trimming took off 4 bases at V and 0 bases at J, with 10 bases between the two ends. CDR1 SGHKS and CDR2 YYEKEE come from the germline V gene (reference sequence). Original processing methods: Counts of nucleated cells, estimated from reference gene primer amplification, were obtained. The method was immunoSEQ multiplex PCR; TCRdb's version includes in-frame clones alone and lacks a portion of them. From that table come the V and J calls and clone size; the DNA was used to work out D and trimming. The sample holds more than 90,000 clones; 82% are singletons and the top ten take approximately 18%.

The sequenced sample was peripheral blood. The origin of this receptor is a man older than 75 with acute or convalescent COVID-19. The chain uses TRBV5-5 and TRBJ1-2, with D perhaps TRBD1 (5 bases). As DNA, the CDR3 is TGTGCCAGCAGCAGGTACAGGACTAACTATGGCTACACCTTC. It is translated as CASSRYRTNYGYTF.